Following are 20 T cell receptor beta chains from one sample sequenced in a study of response to subunit inactivated influenza vaccine (dated by TCRdb to 2017 to 2018). The library was made by RT-PCR. Sequencing instrument: Illumina HiSeq 2500. TCRdb handled the public reads itself, with Q25 trimming in fastp and clone calling in MiXCR, and kept productive beta chains. Entries are consolidated by CDR3 protein sequence, retaining the most common genes and DNA. The sample table shows approximately 490,000 distinct CDR3 sequences, and approximately 7.2% are seen once. The top ten hold about 12% of the sample. The specimen was PBMCs from blood, collected around 25 months after vaccination. These receptors were collected from a man between 50 and 69 years old who received an inactivated influenza vaccine. Donor details come from another sample of the same person, matched by shared clones.

The chain combines TRBV5-1 with TRBJ2-3; possible D gene TRBD1, 5 bases. The germline gives CDR1 SGHRS, CDR2 YFSETQ. V shed 1 base and J shed 4 bases, with 13 bases lying between them. The CDR3 length is 15 residues. This CDR3 is CASSLTPDSPDTQYF. The CDR3 coding sequence is TGCGCCAGCAGCTTGACCCCAGACAGTCCAGATACGCAGTATTTT.

This chain connects TRBV5-1 to TRBJ2-1; weak D call: TRBD1 (6 bases). CDR3 length equals 16 residues. Germline-derived CDR1 and CDR2 are SGHRS and YFSETQ. Trimming stripped 4 bases from V and 5 bases from J, with 19 bases between. The CDR3 loop is CASSRAPGQSNNEQFF. CDR3 DNA sequence: TGCGCCAGCAGCAGGGCACCGGGACAATCCAACAATGAGCAGTTCTTC.

This clonotype was detected many times. The chain combines TRBV6-5 with TRBJ1-1; D uncertain. With 2 bases removed from V and 5 bases from J, the gap between germline ends came to 9 bases. The CDR3 covers 13 residues. Looked up from germline, CDR1 is MNHEY and CDR2 is SVGAGI. CDR3 residues: CASSYIAGTEAFF. CDR3 in DNA: TGTGCCAGCAGTTACATCGCGGGGACTGAAGCTTTCTTT.

This clonotype occurred many times. This chain connects TRBV12-3 or TRBV12-4 to TRBJ2-3; 8 nucleotides line up with TRBD2. This CDR3 spans 15 amino acids. The V and J ends lost 6 bases and 3 bases, in that order; junction bases with no gene match: 8. The CDR3 DNA reads TGTGCCAGCAGCCCCGGGAGGGGGACTACAGATACGCAGTATTTT. Protein sequence: CASSPGRGTTDTQYF.

Ten or more counts support this clonotype. In DNA, the CDR3 is TGTGCCATCAGTCAGGGTTTCAATTCACCCCTCCACTTT. It encodes CAISQGFNSPLHF. This sequence joins TRBV10-3 and TRBJ1-6, with a weak D call TRBD1 (5 bases). The V gene's germline CDR1 is ENHRY and CDR2 SYGVKD. There are 13 residues in the CDR3. Trimming stripped 5 bases from V and 7 bases from J, with 9 bases between.

The J gene is TRBJ2-2, the V gene TRBV29-1; 12 bases agree with TRBD2. The CDR3 has 16 residues. V shed 6 bases, J shed 6 bases, and the junction held 11 bases outside the gene matches. CDR1 and CDR2 from the germline V gene are SQVTM and ANQGSEA. Here the CDR3 DNA reads TGCAGCGTAGGGGGACTAGCGGGTTTCGAGGCCGGGGAGCTGTTTTTT. This translates into CSVGGLAGFEAGELFF.

This clonotype was found a few times. The chain is built from TRBV5-1 and TRBJ2-3; 13 nucleotides match TRBD2. This CDR3 spans 18 amino acids. The germline CDR1 and CDR2 sequences are SGHRS and YFSETQ. V trimming: 4 bases; J trimming: 4 bases; junction bases outside the gene matches: 12. CDR3 sequence (DNA): TGCGCCAGCAGCACCGGGACTAGCGGGATCGGTGGTGCAGATACGCAGTATTTT. This gives the protein CASSTGTSGIGGADTQYF.

This clonotype appeared a few times. V usage is TRBV15 and J usage is TRBJ1-6, with 8 bases lining up with TRBD1. There are 15 residues in the CDR3. The junction had 7 bases not matched to a gene; V was cut back by 3 bases and J by 9 bases. The germline V gene has CDR1 LNHNV and CDR2 YYDKDF (reference sequence). In DNA, the CDR3 is TGTGCCACCAGCAGTCCTGGACAGGGCCGTTCACCCCTCCACTTT. Its translation is CATSSPGQGRSPLHF.

This clonotype has more than one count but fewer than ten. CDR3 in DNA: TGTGCCATCAGTGAGTTGGGGGGGGCCTACAATGAGCAGTTCTTC. It is translated as CAISELGGAYNEQFF. This chain uses TRBV10-3 with TRBJ2-1, with 7 bases matching TRBD2. The CDR3 extends over 15 amino acids. With 1 base clipped from V and 2 bases from J, the junction kept 2 bases outside the gene matches. CDR1 is ENHRY, CDR2 SYGVKD, per germline.

This clonotype was counted at least ten times. The rearrangement uses TRBV5-1 and TRBJ1-2; the D is unclear. With 0 bases removed from V and 3 bases from J, the gap between germline ends came to 6 bases. CDR1 and CDR2 (germline): SGHRS, YFSETQ. The CDR3 extends over 13 amino acids. In nucleotides, the CDR3 is TGCGCCAGCAGCTTGGAGGGATACTATGGCTACACCTTC. It is translated as CASSLEGYYGYTF.

This chain connects TRBV4-2 to TRBJ1-4; D might be TRBD1 (5 bases). The CDR3 contains 13 residues. Between the trimmed V and J ends, which lost 5 bases and 10 bases, there was a span of 14 bases. Germline CDR1 LGHNA, CDR2 YNFKEQ. CDR3 in DNA: TGTGCCAGCAGCTCCGGGGACGTGGGAAAACTGTTTTTT. Encoded protein: CASSSGDVGKLFF.

This chain uses TRBV3-1 with TRBJ2-1, with TRBD1 matching over 7 bases. V trimming: 4 bases; J trimming: 8 bases; junction bases outside the gene matches: 8. Germline-derived CDR1 and CDR2 are LGHDT and YNNKEL (reference sequence). CDR3 length: 14 residues. CDR3 protein: CASSLQTGLDEQFF. The CDR3 DNA follows: TGTGCCAGCAGCCTTCAGACAGGGTTAGATGAGCAGTTCTTC.

The V gene is TRBV6-2 or TRBV6-3, the J gene TRBJ2-1; possibly TRBD1 for D (6 bases). CDR1 and CDR2 from the germline V gene are MNHEY and SVGEGT. The V and J ends lost 6 bases and 3 bases respectively, with 15 bases between them. This CDR3 comprises 15 residues. This CDR3 is CASSKGTSIYNEQFF. CDR3 DNA: TGTGCCAGCAGCAAGGGGACAAGTATCTACAATGAGCAGTTCTTC.

The V call is TRBV10-1, the J call TRBJ2-3, with D perhaps assigned TRBD1 or TRBD2 (5 bases each). V lost 3 bases to trimming and J lost 4 bases, with 11 bases between them. Germline V gene lookup returns CDR1 WNHNN and CDR2 SYGVQD (reference sequence). The CDR3 is 14 amino acids. The CDR3 DNA is TGCGCCAGCAGTGACCCACTAGGGGCAGATACGCAGTATTTT. It is translated as CASSDPLGADTQYF.

There are many counts of this clonotype. The genes are TRBV20-1 and TRBJ2-7; D is possibly TRBD1 (6 bases). The germline V and J ends were trimmed by 7 bases and 2 bases, with 12 bases remaining between them. The CDR3 is 12 amino acids. Germline loops: CDR1 DFQATT, CDR2 SNEGSKA (reference sequence). The CDR3 DNA reads TGCAGTGTCAAGGGGACACCCTACGAGCAGTACTTC. It codes for CSVKGTPYEQYF.

This clonotype was seen many times. The chain links TRBV29-1 to TRBJ2-5; D is unclear. Trimming stripped 1 base from V and 7 bases from J, with 4 bases between. The CDR3 covers 10 residues. From germline, CDR1 is SQVTM and CDR2 ANQGSEA. As DNA, the CDR3 is TGCAGCGTTGAAGGTGGGACCCAGTACTTC. As protein: CSVEGGTQYF.

The V gene is TRBV12-3 or TRBV12-4, the J gene TRBJ2-2, with no clear D. The CDR3 runs to 12 residues. Trimming pared 1 base from V and 9 bases from J, leaving 6 bases between. In nucleotides, the CDR3 is TGTGCCAGCAGTTTAGTGACCTGGGAGCTGTTTTTT. Its translation: CASSLVTWELFF.

In this sample, this clonotype turned up many times. DNA of the CDR3: TGTGCCAGCAGTGAATCCGGAGGGGGCTACAATGAGCAGTTCTTC. Protein sequence: CASSESGGGYNEQFF. V and J are TRBV25-1 and TRBJ2-1; the D call may be TRBD1 or TRBD2 (6 bases each). Trimming removed 1 base at V and 3 bases at J, with 10 bases between. The CDR3 consists of 15 residues. The germline CDR1 and CDR2 sequences are MGHDK and SYGVNS.

This clonotype was seen a few times. The rearrangement links TRBV4-2 to TRBJ1-4, with 7 bases identical to TRBD1. V shed 2 bases and J 7 bases; nucleotides not matched to a gene: 10. CDR1 and CDR2 (germline): LGHNA, YNFKEQ. The CDR3 is 16 amino acids. The CDR3 nucleotides read TGTGCCAGCAGCCAAAATCTCCGTGCAGGGGGTGAAAAACTGTTTTTT. Amino acids: CASSQNLRAGGEKLFF.

The chain links TRBV5-1 to TRBJ2-7; perhaps TRBD2 as D (5 bases). The CDR3 runs to 16 residues. In germline, CDR1 is SGHRS, CDR2 YFSETQ. V was shortened by 1 base and J by 0 bases, with 14 bases between the two germline ends. The CDR3 protein is CASSLRAGQSSYEQYF. The CDR3 DNA reads TGCGCCAGCAGCTTGAGGGCGGGCCAGAGCTCCTACGAGCAGTACTTC. Complete variable domain (other parts from reference TRBV5-1 and TRBJ2-7): KAGVTQTPRYLIKTRGQQVTLSCSPISGHRSVSWYQQTPGQGLQFLFEYFSETQRNKGNFPGRFSGRQFSNSRSEMNVSTLELGDSALYLCASSLRAGQSSYEQYFGPGTRLTVT.